The 24 T cell receptor beta chains below were found in one sample sequenced in a study of CD8+ T cells in alopecia areata. Regarding treatment: oral pan-JAK inhibitor, 5-10 mg twice daily. Sequencing relied on a cDNA template that was reverse transcribed from extracted RNA. Repertoires were generated with immunoSEQ multiplex PCR, while TCRdb's copy carries only in-frame clones and drops some. The repertoire has about 210,000 clones, 35% to 40% of them found once; the top ten carry 0.45% to 0.55%. This sample comprised CD4+ T cells sorted from blood, obtained around week 34, from a patient treated with tofacitinib. All receptors derive from a human donor with alopecia areata.

This clone was seen more than once but under ten times. The V gene is TRBV7-9, the J gene TRBJ2-7; 9 bases agree with TRBD2. Germline V gene sequence: CDR1 SEHNR, CDR2 FQNEAQ (reference sequence). V shed 5 bases, J shed 0 bases, and the junction held 5 bases outside the gene matches. The CDR3 has 15 amino acids. The CDR3 spells CASSIHSGGSYEQYF. CDR3 DNA sequence: TGTGCCAGCAGCATCCATAGCGGGGGCTCCTACGAGCAGTACTTC.

This sequence joins TRBV5-4 and TRBJ1-2, with unresolved D. The CDR3 covers 17 residues. Germline V gene lookup returns CDR1 SGHNT and CDR2 YYREEE (reference sequence). V shed 0 bases and J shed 1 base, with 16 bases lying between them. The CDR3 nucleotides read TGTGCCAGCAGCTTGGGTCAACCGGGTTTAGGTAACTATGGCTACACCTTC. Translated: CASSLGQPGLGNYGYTF.

The chain links TRBV6-1 to TRBJ1-2; 8 bases fit TRBD1. The V gene end was trimmed by 3 bases and the J gene end by 0 bases; junction bases not matched to a gene: 6. Germline V CDR1 and CDR2: MNHNS, SASEGT. There are 16 residues in the CDR3. The CDR3 coding sequence is TGTGCCAGCAGTGACCGAGGACAGGGCCCTAACTATGGCTACACCTTC. Translated, it gives CASSDRGQGPNYGYTF.

This clone was detected a few times. CDR3 residues: CAGSTPRNSNQPQHF. CDR3 in DNA: TGTGCCGGTTCGACACCGCGAAATAGCAATCAGCCCCAGCATTTT. The rearrangement links TRBV6-1 to TRBJ1-5; D remains ambiguous. The germline gives CDR1 MNHNS, CDR2 SASEGT. V was trimmed by 11 bases and J by 0 bases, leaving 17 bases between them. The CDR3 runs to 15 residues.

The CDR3 DNA is TGTGCCAGCGCCCGTAGCACAGATACGCAGTATTTT. Its protein is CASARSTDTQYF. This chain joins TRBV18 and TRBJ2-3; D unclear. Germline V CDR1 and CDR2: KGHSH, LQKENI. This CDR3 region has 12 residues. The germline V and J ends were trimmed by 8 bases and 0 bases, with 6 bases remaining between them. Based on the CDR3 plus reference TRBV18 and TRBJ2-3, the full variable domain is NAGVMQNPRHLVRRRGQEARLRCSPMKGHSHVYWYRQLPEEGLKFMVYLQKENIIDESGMPKERFSAEFPKEGPSILRIQQVVRGDSAAYFCASARSTDTQYFGPGTRLTVL.

V usage is TRBV5-4 and J usage is TRBJ1-2; 7 bases map to TRBD1. Germline V gene sequence: CDR1 SGHNT, CDR2 YYREEE (reference sequence). The CDR3 extends over 16 amino acids. V gave up 3 bases and J gave up 0 bases; unmatched junction bases: 8. This chain's CDR3 is CASSSTGQPTNYGYTF. The DNA of the CDR3 is TGTGCCAGCAGCTCCACGGGACAGCCAACTAACTATGGCTACACCTTC.

CDR3 sequence (DNA): TGTGCCAGCAGCTCACGCGCAGGGGCGGCTGAAGCTTTCTTT. It codes for CASSSRAGAAEAFF. This sequence joins TRBV6-5 and TRBJ1-1, with TRBD1 as a possible D gene (6 bases). The CDR3 contains 14 residues. CDR1 is MNHEY and CDR2 is SVGAGI in the germline V gene. The V end was cut by 6 bases, the J end by 6 bases, with 17 bases between.

V usage is TRBV5-1 and J usage is TRBJ2-5, with no clear D. From germline, CDR1 is SGHRS and CDR2 YFSETQ. The germline V and J ends were trimmed by 5 bases and 3 bases, with 8 bases remaining between them. The CDR3 sequence is 12 residues long. The CDR3 sequence: CASSKLEETQYF. DNA of the CDR3: TGCGCCAGCAGTAAACTCGAAGAGACCCAGTACTTC. Drawing the rest from reference TRBV5-1 and TRBJ2-5, the complete variable domain is KAGVTQTPRYLIKTRGQQVTLSCSPISGHRSVSWYQQTPGQGLQFLFEYFSETQRNKGNFPGRFSGRQFSNSRSEMNVSTLELGDSALYLCASSKLEETQYFGPGTRLLVL.

The V call is TRBV2, the J call TRBJ2-4; 8 bases map to TRBD2. Germline-derived CDR1 and CDR2 are SNHLY and FYNNEI. V lost 7 bases, J lost 0 bases, and 8 bases stayed unmatched. There are 16 residues in the CDR3. CDR3 loop: CASTRTGGLAKNIQYF. CDR3 in DNA: TGTGCCAGCACTCGAACGGGAGGGTTAGCCAAAAACATTCAGTACTTC.

The sample holds a few counts of this clone. The rearrangement links TRBV11-2 to TRBJ1-4, with D unresolved. The CDR3 loop spans 15 amino acids. Per germline, CDR1 SGHAT and CDR2 FQNNGV. Trimming cost V 2 bases and J 3 bases, with 10 bases left between them. The CDR3 sequence: CASSLSAGANEKLFF. The CDR3 bases are TGTGCCAGCAGCTTAAGTGCCGGGGCTAATGAAAAACTGTTTTTT.

This sequence joins TRBV4-2 and TRBJ2-1; 8 bases fit TRBD2. The CDR3 consists of 16 residues. The V segment lost 6 bases and the J segment 7 bases; nucleotides outside the gene matches: 14. Germline loops: CDR1 LGHNA, CDR2 YNFKEQ. The DNA for the CDR3 is TGTGCCAGCAGTCTTCAAGCGGGAGAAACGGGGAATGAGCAGTTCTTC. It translates to CASSLQAGETGNEQFF.

This clone has a single count. The CDR3 here is CASSFGPQHF. The DNA for the CDR3 is TGTGCCAGCAGTTTTGGGCCCCAGCATTTT. The V call is TRBV28, the J call TRBJ1-5; no reliable D call. The CDR3 has 10 residues. CDR1 is MDHEN and CDR2 is SYDVKM in the germline V gene. Trimming took 3 bases from V and 9 from J, leaving 3 bases between them.

This clone was picked up a small number of times. The chain links TRBV15 to TRBJ1-2; D call uncertain. Deletions cut 0 bases from V and 4 bases from J, with 12 bases between. Germline V lookup: CDR1 LNHNV, CDR2 YYDKDF (reference sequence). There are 15 residues in the CDR3. The CDR3 is CATSRDFSTSYGYTF. In DNA, the CDR3 is TGTGCCACCAGCAGAGATTTTTCGACATCCTATGGCTACACCTTC. The entire variable domain, with the rest obtained from reference TRBV15 and TRBJ1-2, is as follows: DAMVIQNPRYQVTQFGKPVTLSCSQTLNHNVMYWYQQKSSQAPKLLFHYYDKDFNNEADTPDNFQSRRPNTSFCFLDIRSPGLGDTAMYLCATSRDFSTSYGYTFGSGTRLTVV.

The chain carries TRBV5-8 and TRBJ2-3, with a tentative D call TRBD2 (6 bases). Trimming removed 2 bases at V and 5 bases at J, with 9 bases between. Germline CDR1 reads SGHTS; CDR2 reads YDEGEE. This CDR3 is built from 13 residues. CDR3 loop: CASSLMREDTQYF. For the CDR3, the DNA is TGTGCCAGCAGCTTAATGCGGGAAGATACGCAGTATTTT.

A few counts support this clone. The V and J genes are TRBV5-8 and TRBJ1-4; D might be TRBD1 (5 bases). Trimming pared 5 bases from V and 2 bases from J, leaving 13 bases between. The CDR3 has 15 residues. Germline-derived CDR1 and CDR2 are SGHTS and YDEGEE. The CDR3 coding sequence is TGTGCCAGCAGGCCTTTAGGGGCTACTAATGAAAAACTGTTTTTT. Translation: CASRPLGATNEKLFF.

Only one count was recorded for this clone. This rearrangement joins TRBV5-1 to TRBJ2-6, with no clear D. The CDR3 has 15 residues. Deletions cut 0 bases from V and 2 bases from J, with 6 bases between. Germline CDR1 reads SGHRS; CDR2 reads YFSETQ. The CDR3 bases are TGCGCCAGCAGCTTGGGAAATGCTGGGGCCAACGTCCTGACTTTC. It yields the protein CASSLGNAGANVLTF.

This rearrangement joins TRBV6-5 to TRBJ1-5, with 8 bases that match TRBD1. Per germline, CDR1 MNHEY and CDR2 SVGAGI. Trimming at V came to 2 bases and at J to 6 bases, leaving 9 bases not matched to a gene. The CDR3 has 16 amino acids. CDR3 residues: CASSYPWDRRGQPQHF. DNA for the CDR3: TGTGCCAGCAGTTACCCTTGGGACAGGAGGGGTCAGCCCCAGCATTTT.

This chain's CDR3 is CASSSEQGSYGYTF. In nucleotides, the CDR3 is TGTGCCAGCAGCTCCGAACAGGGGAGCTATGGCTACACCTTC. The chain has TRBV13 and TRBJ1-2; 7 bases agree with TRBD1. With V trimmed by 4 bases and J by 4 bases, 6 bases remained unmatched. Per germline, CDR1 PRHDT and CDR2 FYEKMQ (reference sequence). There are 14 residues in the CDR3.

The V call is TRBV29-1, the J call TRBJ2-3; D gene uncertain. Trimming stripped 5 bases from V and 0 bases from J, with 0 bases between. The CDR3 contains 10 residues. Germline CDR1 SQVTM, CDR2 ANQGSEA. Written as DNA, the CDR3 is TGCAGCGTTAGCACAGATACGCAGTATTTT. Translated: CSVSTDTQYF.

The rearrangement links TRBV18 to TRBJ1-1; 8 nucleotides line up with TRBD1. There are 15 residues in the CDR3. Trimming removed 6 bases from V and 1 base from J; junction bases left unmatched: 7. Per germline, CDR1 KGHSH and CDR2 LQKENI. For the CDR3, the DNA is TGTGCCAGCTCCATCCACAGGGGGGAGAACACTGAAGCTTTCTTT. Translated: CASSIHRGENTEAFF.

Only a few counts were recorded for this clone. The CDR3 sequence is CASSRDTPYEQYF. In DNA form, the CDR3 reads TGTGCCAGCTCTCGGGACACACCCTACGAGCAGTACTTC. The genes are TRBV2 and TRBJ2-7, with D perhaps TRBD1 (6 bases). CDR1 and CDR2 (germline): SNHLY, FYNNEI. V was shortened by 8 bases and J by 2 bases, with 13 bases between the two germline ends. The CDR3 is 13 residues long.

The chain joins TRBV6-5 to TRBJ2-7, with D perhaps matching TRBD1 (5 bases). Germline CDR1 is MNHEY and CDR2 is SVGAGI. The V and J ends lost 2 bases and 2 bases respectively, with 13 bases between them. The CDR3 consists of 15 residues. CDR3 sequence (DNA): TGTGCCAGCAGTTACGATGGCAGGGCCACCTACGAGCAGTACTTC. Translated, it gives CASSYDGRATYEQYF.

This clone has more than one count but fewer than ten. V gene TRBV7-3 combines with J gene TRBJ2-5; 7 nucleotides line up with TRBD1. Germline loops: CDR1 SGHTA, CDR2 FQGTGA. The CDR3 sequence is 15 residues long. After removal of 0 bases from V and 1 base from J, the junction contained 2 bases not matched to a gene. DNA of the CDR3: TGTGCCAGCAGCTTAACGGGACAGCTCCAAGAGACCCAGTACTTC. Residues: CASSLTGQLQETQYF.

The genes are TRBV5-6 and TRBJ2-1, with D uncertain. The CDR3 is 12 residues long. Trimming took off 2 bases at V and 6 bases at J, with 6 bases between the two ends. Germline CDR1 SGHDT, CDR2 YYEEEE. The DNA of the CDR3 is TGTGCCAGCAGCTTCGGAGTCAATGAGCAGTTCTTC. This gives the protein CASSFGVNEQFF.